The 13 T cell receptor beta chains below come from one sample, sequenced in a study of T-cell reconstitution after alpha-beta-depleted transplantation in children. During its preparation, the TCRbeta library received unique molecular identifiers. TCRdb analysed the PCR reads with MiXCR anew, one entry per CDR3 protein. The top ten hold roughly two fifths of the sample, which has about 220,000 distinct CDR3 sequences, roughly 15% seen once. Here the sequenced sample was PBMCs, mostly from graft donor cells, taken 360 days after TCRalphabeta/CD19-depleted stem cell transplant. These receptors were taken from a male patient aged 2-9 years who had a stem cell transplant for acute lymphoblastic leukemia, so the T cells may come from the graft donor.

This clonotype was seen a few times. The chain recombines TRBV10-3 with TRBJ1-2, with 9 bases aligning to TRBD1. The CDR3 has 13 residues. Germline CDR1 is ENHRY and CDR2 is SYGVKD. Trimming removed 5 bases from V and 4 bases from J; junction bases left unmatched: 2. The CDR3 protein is CAISPTGGYGYTF. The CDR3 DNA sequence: TGTGCCATCAGTCCGACAGGGGGCTATGGCTACACCTTC.

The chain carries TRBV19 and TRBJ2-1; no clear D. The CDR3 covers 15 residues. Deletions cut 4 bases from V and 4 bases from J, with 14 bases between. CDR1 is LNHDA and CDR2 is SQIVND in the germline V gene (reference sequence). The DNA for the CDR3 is TGTGCCAGTAGTAGATGGCCACCTCTATACAATGAGCAGTTCTTC. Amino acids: CASSRWPPLYNEQFF.

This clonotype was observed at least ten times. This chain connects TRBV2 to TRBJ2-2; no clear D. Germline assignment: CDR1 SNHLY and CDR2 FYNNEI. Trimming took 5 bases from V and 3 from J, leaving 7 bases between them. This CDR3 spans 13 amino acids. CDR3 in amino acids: CASSNTHTGELFF. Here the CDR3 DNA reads TGTGCCAGCAGTAACACGCACACCGGGGAGCTGTTTTTT.

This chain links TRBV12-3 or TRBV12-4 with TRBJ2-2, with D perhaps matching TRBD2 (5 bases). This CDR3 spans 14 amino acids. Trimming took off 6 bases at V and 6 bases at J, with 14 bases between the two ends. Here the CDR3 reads CASSQRAVSGELFF. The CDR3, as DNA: TGTGCCAGCAGCCAGAGGGCGGTGTCCGGGGAGCTGTTTTTT.

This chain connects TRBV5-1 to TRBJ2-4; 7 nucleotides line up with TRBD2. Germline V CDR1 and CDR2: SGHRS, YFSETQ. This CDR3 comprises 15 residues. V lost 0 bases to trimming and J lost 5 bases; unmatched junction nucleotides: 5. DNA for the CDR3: TGCGCCAGCAGCTTGGGCAGGGCGGGGGAAAACATTCAGTACTTC. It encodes CASSLGRAGENIQYF. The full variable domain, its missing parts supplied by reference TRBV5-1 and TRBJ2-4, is KAGVTQTPRYLIKTRGQQVTLSCSPISGHRSVSWYQQTPGQGLQFLFEYFSETQRNKGNFPGRFSGRQFSNSRSEMNVSTLELGDSALYLCASSLGRAGENIQYFGAGTRLSVL.

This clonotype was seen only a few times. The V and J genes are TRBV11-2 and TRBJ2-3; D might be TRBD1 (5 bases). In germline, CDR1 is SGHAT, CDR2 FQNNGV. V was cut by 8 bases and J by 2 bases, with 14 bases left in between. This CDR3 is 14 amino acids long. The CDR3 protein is CASGLQGATDTQYF. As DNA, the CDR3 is TGTGCCAGCGGGCTTCAAGGGGCCACAGATACGCAGTATTTT.

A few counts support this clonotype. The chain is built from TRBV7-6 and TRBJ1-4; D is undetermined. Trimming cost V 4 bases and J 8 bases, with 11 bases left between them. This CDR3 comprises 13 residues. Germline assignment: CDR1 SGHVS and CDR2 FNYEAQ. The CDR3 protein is CASSSRRVEKLFF. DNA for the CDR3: TGTGCCAGCAGCTCCAGGCGGGTCGAAAAACTGTTTTTT.

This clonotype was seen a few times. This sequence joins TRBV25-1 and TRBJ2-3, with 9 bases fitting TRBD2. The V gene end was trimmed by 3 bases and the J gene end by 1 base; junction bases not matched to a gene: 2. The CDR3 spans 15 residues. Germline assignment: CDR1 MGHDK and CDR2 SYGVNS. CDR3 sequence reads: CASSDLAGRTDTQYF. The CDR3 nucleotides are TGTGCCAGCAGTGATCTAGCGGGGCGCACAGATACGCAGTATTTT.

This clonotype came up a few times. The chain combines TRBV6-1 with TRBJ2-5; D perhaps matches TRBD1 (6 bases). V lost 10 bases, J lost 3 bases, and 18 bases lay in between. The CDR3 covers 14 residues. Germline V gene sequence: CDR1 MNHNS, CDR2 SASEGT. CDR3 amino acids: CAIGWGLGEETQYF. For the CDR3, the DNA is TGTGCCATAGGGTGGGGGCTGGGTGAAGAGACCCAGTACTTC.

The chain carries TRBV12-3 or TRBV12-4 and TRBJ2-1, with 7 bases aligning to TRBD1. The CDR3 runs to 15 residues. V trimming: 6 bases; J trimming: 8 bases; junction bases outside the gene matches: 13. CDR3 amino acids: CASRTIDRARDEQFF. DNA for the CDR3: TGTGCCAGCAGGACAATCGACAGGGCACGGGATGAGCAGTTCTTC.

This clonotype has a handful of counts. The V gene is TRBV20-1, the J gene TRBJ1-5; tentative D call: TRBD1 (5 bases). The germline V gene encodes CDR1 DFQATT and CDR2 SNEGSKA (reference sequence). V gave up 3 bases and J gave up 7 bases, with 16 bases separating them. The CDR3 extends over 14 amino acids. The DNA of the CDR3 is TGCAGTGCTAGGAGGGGTGGGGGGGAGCAGCCCCAGCATTTT. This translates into CSARRGGGEQPQHF.

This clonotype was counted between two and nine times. This chain's CDR3 is CASSHQRTSGGDVETQYF. CDR3 coding DNA: TGCGCCAGCAGCCATCAGCGGACTAGCGGGGGGGACGTTGAGACCCAGTACTTC. The rearrangement uses TRBV4-3 and TRBJ2-5; 15 bases match TRBD2. This CDR3 has 18 residues. V gave up 3 bases and J gave up 5 bases; unmatched junction bases: 10. Germline V gene lookup returns CDR1 LGHNA and CDR2 YSLEER.

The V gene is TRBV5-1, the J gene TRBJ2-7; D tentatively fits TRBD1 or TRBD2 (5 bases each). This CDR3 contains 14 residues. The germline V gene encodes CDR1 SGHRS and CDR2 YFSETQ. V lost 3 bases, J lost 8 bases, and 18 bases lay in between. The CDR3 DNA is TGCGCCAGCAGCTGGGGACCATACCTACTTCAGCAGTACTTC. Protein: CASSWGPYLLQQYF.